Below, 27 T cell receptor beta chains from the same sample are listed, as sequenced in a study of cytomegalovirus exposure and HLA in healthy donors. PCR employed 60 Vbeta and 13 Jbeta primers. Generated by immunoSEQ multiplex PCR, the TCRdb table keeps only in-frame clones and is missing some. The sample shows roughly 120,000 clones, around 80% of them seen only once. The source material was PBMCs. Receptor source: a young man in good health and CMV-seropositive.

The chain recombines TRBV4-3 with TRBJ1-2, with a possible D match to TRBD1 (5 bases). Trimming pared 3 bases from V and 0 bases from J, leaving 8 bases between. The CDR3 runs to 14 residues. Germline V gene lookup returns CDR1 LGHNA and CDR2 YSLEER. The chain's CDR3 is CASSQETANYGYTF. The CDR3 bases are TGCGCCAGCAGCCAGGAGACAGCTAACTATGGCTACACCTTC.

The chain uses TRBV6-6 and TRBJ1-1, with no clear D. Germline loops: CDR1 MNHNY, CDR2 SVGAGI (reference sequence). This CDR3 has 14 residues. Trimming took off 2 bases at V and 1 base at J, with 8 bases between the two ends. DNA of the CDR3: TGTGCCAGCAGTTACGCGGGCCCGAACACTGAAGCTTTCTTT. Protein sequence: CASSYAGPNTEAFF.

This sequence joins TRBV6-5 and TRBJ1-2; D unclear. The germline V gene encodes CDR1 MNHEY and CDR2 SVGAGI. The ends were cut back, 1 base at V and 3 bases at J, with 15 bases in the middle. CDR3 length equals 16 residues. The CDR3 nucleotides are TGTGCCAGCAGTTACTGGGGATCCCTGGGAGACTATGGCTACACCTTC. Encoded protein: CASSYWGSLGDYGYTF.

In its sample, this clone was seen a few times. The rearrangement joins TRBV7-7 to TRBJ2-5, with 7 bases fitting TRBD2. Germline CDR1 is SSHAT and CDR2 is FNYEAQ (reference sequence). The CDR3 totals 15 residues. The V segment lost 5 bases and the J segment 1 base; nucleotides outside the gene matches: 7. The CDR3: CASSPTGGGQETQYF. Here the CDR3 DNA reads TGTGCCAGCAGCCCCACGGGGGGAGGCCAAGAGACCCAGTACTTC.

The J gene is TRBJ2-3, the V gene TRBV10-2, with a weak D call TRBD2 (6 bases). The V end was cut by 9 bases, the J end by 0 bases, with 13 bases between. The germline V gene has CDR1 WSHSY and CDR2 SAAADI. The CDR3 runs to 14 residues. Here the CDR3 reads CASLAHASTDTQYF. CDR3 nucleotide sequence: TGCGCCAGTCTAGCGCACGCTAGCACAGATACGCAGTATTTT.

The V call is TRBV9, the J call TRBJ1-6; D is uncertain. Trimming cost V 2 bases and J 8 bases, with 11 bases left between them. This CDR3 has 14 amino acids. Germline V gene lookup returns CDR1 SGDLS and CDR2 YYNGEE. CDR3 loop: CASSVGSVDSPLHF. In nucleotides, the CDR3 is TGTGCCAGCAGCGTCGGGAGCGTCGATTCACCCCTCCACTTT.

CDR3 sequence (DNA): TGCGCCAGCAGCTTGGGCCCCCCGACTAGAACTGGCGAGCAGTACTTC. Translated, it gives CASSLGPPTRTGEQYF. The V gene is TRBV5-1, the J gene TRBJ2-7, with a weak D call TRBD2 (6 bases). CDR3 length: 16 residues. Germline V gene data show CDR1 as SGHRS and CDR2 as YFSETQ. V gave up 0 bases and J gave up 6 bases, with 19 bases separating them.

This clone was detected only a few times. This CDR3 reads CASSRKPGQSNSPLHF. The DNA for the CDR3 is TGCGCCAGCAGCCGGAAACCGGGACAGAGCAATTCACCCCTCCACTTT. The chain employs TRBV4-3 and TRBJ1-6, with 7 positions matching TRBD1. Germline lookup yields CDR1 LGHNA and CDR2 YSLEER. The CDR3 runs to 16 residues. J lost 7 bases, V lost 4 bases, and 10 bases had no gene match.

The CDR3 spells CASSPSGGGADTQYF. The CDR3 region has the DNA TGTGCCAGCAGTCCTAGCGGGGGGGGAGCAGATACGCAGTATTTT. This chain links TRBV6-5 with TRBJ2-3; the match to TRBD2 covers 12 bases. Per the germline V gene, CDR1 is MNHEY and CDR2 is SVGAGI. The CDR3 covers 15 residues. Unmatched junction bases numbered 4, after V lost 5 bases and J lost 4 bases.

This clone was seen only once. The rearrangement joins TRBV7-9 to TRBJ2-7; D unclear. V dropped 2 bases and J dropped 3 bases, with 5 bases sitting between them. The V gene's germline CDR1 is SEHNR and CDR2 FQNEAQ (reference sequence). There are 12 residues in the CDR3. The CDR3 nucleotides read TGTGCCAGCAGCTTAATTCTCTACGAGCAGTACTTC. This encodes CASSLILYEQYF.

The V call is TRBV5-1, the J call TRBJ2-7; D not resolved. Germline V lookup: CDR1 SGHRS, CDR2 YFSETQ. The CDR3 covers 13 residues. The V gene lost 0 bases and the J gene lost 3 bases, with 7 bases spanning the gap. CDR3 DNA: TGCGCCAGCAGCTTGGGACAAAACTACGAGCAGTACTTC. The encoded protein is CASSLGQNYEQYF.

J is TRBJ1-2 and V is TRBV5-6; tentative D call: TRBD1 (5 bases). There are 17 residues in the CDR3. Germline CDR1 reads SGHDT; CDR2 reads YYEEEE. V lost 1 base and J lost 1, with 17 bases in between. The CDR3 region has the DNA TGTGCCAGCAGCTTGAAGGTCATCCAGGGCCTTAACTATGGCTACACCTTC. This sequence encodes CASSLKVIQGLNYGYTF.

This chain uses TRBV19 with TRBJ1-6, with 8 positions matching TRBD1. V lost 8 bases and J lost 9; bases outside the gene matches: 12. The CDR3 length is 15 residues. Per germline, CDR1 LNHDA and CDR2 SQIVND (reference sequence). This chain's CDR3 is CASHGQGAAGSPLHF. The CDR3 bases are TGTGCCAGTCACGGGCAGGGGGCCGCGGGTTCACCCCTCCACTTT.

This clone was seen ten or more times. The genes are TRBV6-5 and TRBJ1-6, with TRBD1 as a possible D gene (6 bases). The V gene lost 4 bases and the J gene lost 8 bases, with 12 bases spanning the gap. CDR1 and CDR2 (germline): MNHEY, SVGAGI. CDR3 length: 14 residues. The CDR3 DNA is TGTGCCAGCAGTTGGGACACATCAGATTCACCCCTCCACTTT. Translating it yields CASSWDTSDSPLHF.

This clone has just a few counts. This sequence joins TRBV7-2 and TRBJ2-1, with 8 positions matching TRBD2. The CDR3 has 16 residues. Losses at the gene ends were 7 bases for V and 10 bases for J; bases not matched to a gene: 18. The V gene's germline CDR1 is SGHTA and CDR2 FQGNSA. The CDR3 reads CASTRGGVTGGDEQFF. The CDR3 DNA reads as TGTGCCAGCACCCGGGGGGGGGTGACGGGGGGAGACGAGCAGTTCTTC.

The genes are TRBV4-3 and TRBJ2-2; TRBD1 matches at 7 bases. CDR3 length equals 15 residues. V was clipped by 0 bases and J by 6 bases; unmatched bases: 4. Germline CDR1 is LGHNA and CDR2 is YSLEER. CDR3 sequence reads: CASSQDAQGAGELFF. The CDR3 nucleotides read TGCGCCAGCAGCCAAGATGCCCAGGGGGCCGGGGAGCTGTTTTTT.

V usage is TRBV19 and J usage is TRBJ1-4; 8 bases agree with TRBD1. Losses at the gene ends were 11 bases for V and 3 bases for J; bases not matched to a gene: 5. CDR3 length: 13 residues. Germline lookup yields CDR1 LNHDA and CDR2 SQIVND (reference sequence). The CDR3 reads CASTQGANEKLFF. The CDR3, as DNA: TGTGCCTCCACACAGGGGGCTAATGAAAAACTGTTTTTT.

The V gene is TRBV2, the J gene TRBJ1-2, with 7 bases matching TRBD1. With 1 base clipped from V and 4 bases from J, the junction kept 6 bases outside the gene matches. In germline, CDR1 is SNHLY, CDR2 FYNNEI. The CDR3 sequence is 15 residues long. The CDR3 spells CASSEEGAQFYGYTF. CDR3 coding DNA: TGTGCCAGCAGTGAAGAGGGGGCTCAGTTCTATGGCTACACCTTC.

CDR3 bases: TGCGCCAGCAGCCCCCTAGTGGAAGAGACCCAGTACTTC. This gives the protein CASSPLVEETQYF. The rearrangement links TRBV5-1 to TRBJ2-5, with D unclear. Germline lookup yields CDR1 SGHRS and CDR2 YFSETQ. The CDR3 is 13 amino acids. The V gene lost 4 bases and the J gene lost 3 bases, with 10 bases spanning the gap.

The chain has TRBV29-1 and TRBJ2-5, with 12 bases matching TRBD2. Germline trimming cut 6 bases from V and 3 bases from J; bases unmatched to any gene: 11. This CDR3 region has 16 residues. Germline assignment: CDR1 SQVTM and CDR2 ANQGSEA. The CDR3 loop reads CSVNLLGLAGKETQYF. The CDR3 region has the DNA TGCAGCGTGAATCTCCTGGGACTAGCGGGCAAAGAGACCCAGTACTTC.

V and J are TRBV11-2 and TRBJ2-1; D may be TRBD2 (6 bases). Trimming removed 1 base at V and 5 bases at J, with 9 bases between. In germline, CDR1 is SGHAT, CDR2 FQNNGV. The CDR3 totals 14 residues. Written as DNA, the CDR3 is TGTGCCAGCAGCTTAGGCGGGGCGAACAATGAGCAGTTCTTC. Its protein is CASSLGGANNEQFF.

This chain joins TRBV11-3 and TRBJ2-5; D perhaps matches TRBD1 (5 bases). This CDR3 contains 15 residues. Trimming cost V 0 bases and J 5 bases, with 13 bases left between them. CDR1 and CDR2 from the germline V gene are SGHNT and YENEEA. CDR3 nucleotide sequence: TGTGCCAGCAGCTTAGAACCAGGGTCTGGGGAGACCCAGTACTTC. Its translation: CASSLEPGSGETQYF.

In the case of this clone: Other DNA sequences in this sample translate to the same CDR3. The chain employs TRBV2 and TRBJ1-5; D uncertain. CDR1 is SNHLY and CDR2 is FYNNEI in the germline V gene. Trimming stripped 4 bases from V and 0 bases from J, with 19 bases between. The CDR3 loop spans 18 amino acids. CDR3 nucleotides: TGTGCCAGCAGTGTCGATCGGCGGTCGGGATATAGCAATCAGCCCCAGCATTTT. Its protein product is CASSVDRRSGYSNQPQHF.

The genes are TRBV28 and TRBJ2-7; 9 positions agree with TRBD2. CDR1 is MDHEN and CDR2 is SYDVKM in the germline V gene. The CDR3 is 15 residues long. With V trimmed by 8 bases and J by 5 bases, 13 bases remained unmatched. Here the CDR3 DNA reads TGTGCCAGCCAGCCGTCCGGACTAGCGTTACACGAGCAGTACTTC. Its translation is CASQPSGLALHEQYF.

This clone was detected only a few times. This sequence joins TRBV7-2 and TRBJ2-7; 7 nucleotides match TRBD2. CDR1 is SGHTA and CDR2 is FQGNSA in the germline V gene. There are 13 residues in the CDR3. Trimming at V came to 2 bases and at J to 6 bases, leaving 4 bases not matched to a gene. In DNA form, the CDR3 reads TGTGCCAGCAGCTTACCAGGGAGGGCCGAGCAGTACTTC. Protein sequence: CASSLPGRAEQYF. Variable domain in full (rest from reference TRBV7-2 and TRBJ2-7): GAGVSQSPSNKVTEKGKDVELRCDPISGHTALYWYRQSLGQGLEFLIYFQGNSAPDKSGLPSDRFSAERTGGSVSTLTIQRTQQEDSAVYLCASSLPGRAEQYFGPGTRLTVT.

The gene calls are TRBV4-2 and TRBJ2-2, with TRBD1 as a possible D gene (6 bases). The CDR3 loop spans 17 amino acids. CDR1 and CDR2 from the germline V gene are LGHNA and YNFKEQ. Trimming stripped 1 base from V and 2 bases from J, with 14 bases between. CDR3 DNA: TGTGCCAGCAGCCAAGGGAACCAGGGGCTAAACACCGGGGAGCTGTTTTTT. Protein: CASSQGNQGLNTGELFF.

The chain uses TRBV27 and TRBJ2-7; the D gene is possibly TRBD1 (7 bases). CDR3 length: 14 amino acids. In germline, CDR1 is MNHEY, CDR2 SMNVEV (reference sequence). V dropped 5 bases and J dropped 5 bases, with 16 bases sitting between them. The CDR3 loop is CASSVYRGGDEQYF. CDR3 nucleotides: TGTGCCAGCAGTGTCTACAGGGGAGGCGACGAGCAGTACTTC.